The next 5 T cell receptor beta chains were all read from a single sample in a study of brain metastases from non-small cell lung cancer. The repertoire was sequenced with immunoSEQ multiplex PCR; TCRdb's copy has only in-frame clones and lacks some. The sample has approximately 2,000 clones, 90% seen once; the top ten hold 4% to 4.5%. The sequencing sample was made of tissue from a brain metastasis. The receptors here all came from a donor at least 40 years old with non-small cell lung cancer.

The gene calls are TRBV2 and TRBJ2-3; 10 nucleotides line up with TRBD2. Trimming at V came to 7 bases and at J to 5 bases, leaving 3 bases not matched to a gene. The CDR3 runs to 13 residues. In germline, CDR1 is SNHLY, CDR2 FYNNEI. CDR3 region: CASNQRGGDTQYF. The CDR3 DNA is TGTGCCAGCAATCAGCGGGGGGGAGATACGCAGTATTTT.

V gene TRBV7-9 combines with J gene TRBJ2-1; 13 bases line up with TRBD2. Germline V gene data show CDR1 as SEHNR and CDR2 as FQNEAQ (reference sequence). V trimming: 2 bases; J trimming: 10 bases; junction bases outside the gene matches: 5. The CDR3 extends over 15 amino acids. CDR3 nucleotides: TGTGCCAGCAGCTTATTATCGACTAGCGGGGGGGAGCAGTTCTTC. Protein sequence: CASSLLSTSGGEQFF.

The V call is TRBV19, the J call TRBJ1-1, with D uncertain. Germline loops: CDR1 LNHDA, CDR2 SQIVND (reference sequence). The CDR3 is 14 residues long. Trimming left V 7 bases short and J 0 bases short, with 12 bases between. Written as DNA, the CDR3 is TGTGCCAGTAATTATGGAGGAATGAACACTGAAGCTTTCTTT. Translating it yields CASNYGGMNTEAFF. Full variable domain (rest looked up from reference TRBV19 and TRBJ1-1): DGGITQSPKYLFRKEGQNVTLSCEQNLNHDAMYWYRQDPGQGLRLIYYSQIVNDFQKGDIAEGYSVSREKKESFPLTVTSAQKNPTAFYLCASNYGGMNTEAFFGQGTRLTVV.

The chain employs TRBV5-1 and TRBJ2-2; D is unclear. Trimming removed 7 bases from V and 1 base from J, with 11 bases in between. The CDR3 length is 14 residues. Germline V lookup: CDR1 SGHRS, CDR2 YFSETQ. CDR3 nucleotides: TGCGCCAGCCAGGACGCCCAGAACACCGGGGAGCTGTTTTTT. Protein: CASQDAQNTGELFF.

CDR3 residues: CASSLAQDTEAFF. CDR3 sequence (DNA): TGTGCCAGCAGCTTAGCCCAGGACACTGAAGCTTTCTTT. The V gene is TRBV11-2, the J gene TRBJ1-1; no firm D call. The CDR3 runs to 13 residues. The V gene lost 1 base and the J gene lost 3 bases, with 6 bases spanning the gap. Germline lookup yields CDR1 SGHAT and CDR2 FQNNGV.